The clone carrying this T cell receptor (beta chain) came up many times. This sample was included in a study of tumor-infiltrating lymphocytes in oesophageal squamous cell carcinoma. TCRdb independently ran MiXCR on the PCR reads; one entry per CDR3 protein. The table records around 26,000 distinct CDR3 sequences, under 50% of them present only once. The CDR3 sequence is 12 residues long. After removal of 5 bases from V and 7 bases from J, the junction contained 2 bases not matched to a gene. Looked up from germline, CDR1 is SGHTS and CDR2 is YDEGEE. The TCR was taken from a male donor with esophageal squamous cell carcinoma. The chain has TRBV5-8 and TRBJ2-1, with 8 bases aligning to TRBD1. Sequencing was performed on esophageal tumor tissue. The DNA of the CDR3 is TGTGCCAGCAGACGACAGGGGAATGAGCAGTTCTTC. It specifies CASRRQGNEQFF.